These T cell receptor beta chains were read from a single sample in a study of PD-L1 blockade in urothelial cancer. The assay was immunoSEQ multiplex PCR, and TCRdb's table has in-frame clones only and misses some. The table includes around 42,000 clones, roughly four fifths detected once. Sequences were derived from PBMCs, sampled around atezolizumab (anti-PD-L1) treatment. The receptors originated from a man in his 70s with urothelial cancer. Both conserved end residues are part of each CDR3. Not every row has a clone size; where given, it reads once, few, many or a size class.

j_call | cdr3_length | v_call | clone_size | cdr3_aa
TRBJ2-2 | 16 | TRBV5-8 | once | CASSWGEGAYTGELFF
TRBJ1-4 | 15 | TRBV28 | - | CASRPTGGLNEKLFF
TRBJ1-1 | 13 | TRBV30 | - | CAWNRGMNTEAFF
TRBJ2-7 | 14 | TRBV10-3 | - | CAISDSNLGGEQYF
TRBJ2-3 | 13 | TRBV29-1 | - | CSGGLAGTDTQYF
TRBJ2-5 | 14 | TRBV2 | - | CASRVAGGEETQYF
TRBJ2-1 | 18 | TRBV27 | - | CASLLEGGRLGGYNEQFF
TRBJ1-2 | 14 | TRBV19 | - | CASSPTSENYGYTF
TRBJ1-5 | 15 | TRBV4-1 | - | CASSQLGQGNQPQHF
TRBJ2-7 | 13 | TRBV7-6 | - | CASSLYREGEQYF
TRBJ1-3 | 19 | TRBV19 | - | CASSIAGTGGPSSGNTIYF
TRBJ2-7 | 16 | TRBV30 | - | CAWSGRGGRRPYEQYF
TRBJ2-3 | 15 | TRBV7-9 | - | CASSSGLISTDTQYF
TRBJ2-2 | 14 | TRBV6-1 | - | CASKDGRRAGELFF
TRBJ2-1 | 16 | TRBV7-2 | - | CASRPMTSGDYNEQFF
TRBJ2-7 | 15 | TRBV4-1 | medium-sized | CASSPGLAGNSEQYF
TRBJ2-6 | 13 | TRBV28 | - | CASRSPGANVLTF
TRBJ1-4 | 14 | TRBV11-3 | - | CASSQDSMNEKLFF
TRBJ1-1 | 13 | TRBV30 | - | CAWSALMNTEAFF
TRBJ1-2 | 14 | TRBV19 | few | CASSTSRGLNGYTF
TRBJ2-5 | 14 | TRBV6-1 | once | CASSEVRTGGTQYF
TRBJ2-7 | 13 | TRBV7-9 | few | CASSLAGPLEQYF
TRBJ1-1 | 17 | TRBV21-1 | - | CASSKPRQDNSGTEAFF
TRBJ2-7 | 15 | TRBV4-1 | few | CASSQSSSQIDEQYF
TRBJ2-2 | 18 | TRBV2 | - | CASSVDGDFLKDTGELFF
TRBJ2-2 | 15 | TRBV18 | few | CASSPRIAGVGELFF
TRBJ2-1 | 12 | TRBV6-1 | - | CASDSAYNEQFF
TRBJ1-2 | 15 | TRBV9 | - | CASSPSTGPNYGYTF
TRBJ1-1 | 15 | TRBV27 | - | CASRASTGKVTEAFF
TRBJ2-1 | 16 | TRBV7-9 | - | CASSYQAAGTLNEQFF
TRBJ2-1 | 13 | TRBV28 | - | CASSWGQLGGQFF
TRBJ1-3 | 17 | TRBV7-2 | - | CASSPETGAHSGNTIYF
TRBJ1-1 | 13 | TRBV28 | - | CASRRQVYTEAFF
TRBJ2-7 | 15 | TRBV6-1 | - | CASEKGTSSTYEQYF
TRBJ1-1 | 14 | TRBV6-1 | - | CASSVRGREAEAFF
TRBJ2-7 | 14 | TRBV19 | - | CASSSGGYTYEQYF
TRBJ2-1 | 14 | TRBV10-2 | once | CASAASAARNEQFF
TRBJ1-3 | 17 | TRBV18 | - | CASSPVQTVRSGNTIYF
TRBJ2-7 | 15 | TRBV12-1 | - | CASSRGQRESNEQYF
TRBJ1-1 | 16 | TRBV10-3 | once | CAISESIRTLGGEAFF
TRBJ2-5 | 14 | TRBV13 | - | CASSLFGLKETQYF
TRBJ2-5 | 16 | TRBV27 | few | CASSLYFRGGGETQYF
TRBJ2-2 | 16 | TRBV7-9 | - | CASSGGTSGTNGELFF
TRBJ2-1 | 10 | TRBV29-1 | - | CSVGGGWQFF
TRBJ2-7 | 16 | TRBV28 | - | CASSYSGGHSIYEQYF
TRBJ2-1 | 15 | TRBV4-3 | - | CASSPSGVLSDEQFF